This T cell receptor (beta chain) was identified in a study of T cells in Graves' hyperthyroidism and ophthalmopathy. The V and J ends lost 2 bases and 4 bases respectively, with 9 bases between them. CDR3 size: 13 residues. The V gene's germline CDR1 is MNHNY and CDR2 SVGAGI (reference sequence). The TCR beta CDR3 regions underwent amplification using RNA transcripts as the source. Carried out on the TCR CDR3, a first-round RT-PCR used the HTBI primer set. TCRdb re-called the multiplex PCR reads through MiXCR, storing one row per CDR3 protein. The sample records under 350,000 distinct CDR3 sequences, 20% to 25% being singletons. This clonotype was seen at least ten times.

The sample was blood. The sequence was obtained from a woman aged 50 to 60 with Graves' hyperthyroidism. The V and J genes are TRBV6-6 and TRBJ2-7; perhaps TRBD2 as D (5 bases). CDR3 in amino acids: CASSYEGHYEQYF. The CDR3 nucleotides are TGTGCCAGCAGTTACGAGGGCCATTACGAGCAGTACTTC.